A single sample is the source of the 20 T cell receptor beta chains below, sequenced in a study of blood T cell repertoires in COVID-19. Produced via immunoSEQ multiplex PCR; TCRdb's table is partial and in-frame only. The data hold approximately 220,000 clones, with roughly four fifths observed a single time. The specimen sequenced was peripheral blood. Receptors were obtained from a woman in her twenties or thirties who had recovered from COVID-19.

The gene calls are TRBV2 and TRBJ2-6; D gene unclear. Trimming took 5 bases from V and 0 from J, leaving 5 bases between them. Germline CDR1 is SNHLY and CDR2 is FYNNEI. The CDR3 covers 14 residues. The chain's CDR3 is CASSLRSGANVLTF. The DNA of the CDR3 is TGTGCCAGCAGTTTGCGCTCTGGGGCCAACGTCCTGACTTTC.

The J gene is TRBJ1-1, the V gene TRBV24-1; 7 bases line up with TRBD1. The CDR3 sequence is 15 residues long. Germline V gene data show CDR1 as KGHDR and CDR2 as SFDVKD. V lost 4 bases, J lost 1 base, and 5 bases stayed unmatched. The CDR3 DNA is TGTGCCACCAGTGAGGGCGACAGGGCGAACACTGAAGCTTTCTTT. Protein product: CATSEGDRANTEAFF.

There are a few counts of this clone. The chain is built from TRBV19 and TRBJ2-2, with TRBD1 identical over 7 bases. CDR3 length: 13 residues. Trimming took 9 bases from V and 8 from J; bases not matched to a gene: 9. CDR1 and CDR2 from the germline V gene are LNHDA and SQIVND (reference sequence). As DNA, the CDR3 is TGTGCCAGCTTACCACAGGGGTCGGGGGAGCTGTTTTTT. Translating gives CASLPQGSGELFF.

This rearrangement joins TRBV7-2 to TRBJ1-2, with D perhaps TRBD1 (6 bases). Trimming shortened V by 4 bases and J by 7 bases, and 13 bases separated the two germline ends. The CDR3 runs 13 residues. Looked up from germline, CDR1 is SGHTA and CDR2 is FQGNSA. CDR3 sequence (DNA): TGTGCCAGCAGCTATTCAGGGGCTGGTGGCTACACCTTC. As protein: CASSYSGAGGYTF.

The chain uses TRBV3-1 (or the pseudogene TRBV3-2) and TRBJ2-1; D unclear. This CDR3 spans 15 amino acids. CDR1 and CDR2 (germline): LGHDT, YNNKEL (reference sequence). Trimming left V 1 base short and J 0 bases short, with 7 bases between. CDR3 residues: CASSQGHYSYNEQFF. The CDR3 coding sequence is TGTGCCAGCAGCCAAGGCCACTACTCCTACAATGAGCAGTTCTTC.

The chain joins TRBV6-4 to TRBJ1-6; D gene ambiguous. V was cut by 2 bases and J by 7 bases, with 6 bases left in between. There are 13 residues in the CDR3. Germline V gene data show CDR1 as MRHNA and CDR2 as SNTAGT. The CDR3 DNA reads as TGTGCCAGCAGTGACGTCGAGAATTCACCCCTCCACTTT. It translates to CASSDVENSPLHF.

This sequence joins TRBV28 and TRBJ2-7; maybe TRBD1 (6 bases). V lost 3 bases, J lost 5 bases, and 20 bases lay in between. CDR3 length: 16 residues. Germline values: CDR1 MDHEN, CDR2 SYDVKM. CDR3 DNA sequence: TGTGCCAGCAGTTTCCCCGGGGCAGGGGTGAAGGACGAGCAGTACTTC. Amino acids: CASSFPGAGVKDEQYF.

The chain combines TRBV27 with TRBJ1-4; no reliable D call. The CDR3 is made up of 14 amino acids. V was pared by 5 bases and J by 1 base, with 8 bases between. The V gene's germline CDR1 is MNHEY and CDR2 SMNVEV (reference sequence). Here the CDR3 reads CASSGGLTNEKLFF. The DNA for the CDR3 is TGTGCCAGCAGTGGAGGGTTAACTAATGAAAAACTGTTTTTT.

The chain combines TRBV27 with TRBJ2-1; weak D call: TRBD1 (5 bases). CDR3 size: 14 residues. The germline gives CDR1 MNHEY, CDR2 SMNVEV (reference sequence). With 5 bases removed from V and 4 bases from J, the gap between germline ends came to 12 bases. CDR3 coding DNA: TGTGCCAGCAGTGGGGCTCCGGAATACAATGAGCAGTTCTTC. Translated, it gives CASSGAPEYNEQFF.

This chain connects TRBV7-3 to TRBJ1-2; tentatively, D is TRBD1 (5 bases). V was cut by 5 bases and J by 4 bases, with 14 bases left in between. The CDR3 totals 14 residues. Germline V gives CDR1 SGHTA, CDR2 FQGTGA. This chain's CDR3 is CASSLNGASYGYTF. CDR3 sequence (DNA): TGTGCCAGCAGCCTAAATGGGGCCTCCTATGGCTACACCTTC.

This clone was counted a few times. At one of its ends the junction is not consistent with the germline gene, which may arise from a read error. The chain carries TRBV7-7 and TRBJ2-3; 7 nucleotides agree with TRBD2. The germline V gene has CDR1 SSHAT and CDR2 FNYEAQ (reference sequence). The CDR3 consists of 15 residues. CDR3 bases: TGTGCTAGCAGCTCTTCGACTAGCAGAACAGATACGCAGTATTTT. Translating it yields CASSSSTSRTDTQYF.

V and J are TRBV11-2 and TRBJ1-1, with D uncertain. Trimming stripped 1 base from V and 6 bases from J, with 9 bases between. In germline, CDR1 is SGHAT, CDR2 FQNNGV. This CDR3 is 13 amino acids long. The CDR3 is CASSLALRSEAFF. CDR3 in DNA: TGTGCCAGCAGCTTAGCTCTGAGGTCTGAAGCTTTCTTT.

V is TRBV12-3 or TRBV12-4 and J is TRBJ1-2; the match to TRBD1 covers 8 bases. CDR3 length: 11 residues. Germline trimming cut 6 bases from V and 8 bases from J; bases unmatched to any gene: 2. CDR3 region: CASSGQGGYTF. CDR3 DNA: TGTGCCAGCAGCGGACAGGGCGGCTACACCTTC.

CDR3 in DNA: TGTGCCAGCGCTACCCTCGGGGTCCAAGAGACCCAGTACTTC. As protein: CASATLGVQETQYF. The genes are TRBV27 and TRBJ2-5; the D gene is possibly TRBD2 (5 bases). The V end lost 8 bases, the J end lost 1 base, and 14 bases lay between the germline ends. The germline gives CDR1 MNHEY, CDR2 SMNVEV (reference sequence). This CDR3 contains 14 residues.

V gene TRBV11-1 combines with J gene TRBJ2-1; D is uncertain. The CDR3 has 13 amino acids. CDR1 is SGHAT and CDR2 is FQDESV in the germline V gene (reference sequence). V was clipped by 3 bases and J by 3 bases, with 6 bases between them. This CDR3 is CASSFENYNEQFF. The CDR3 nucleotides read TGTGCCAGCAGCTTCGAGAACTACAATGAGCAGTTCTTC.

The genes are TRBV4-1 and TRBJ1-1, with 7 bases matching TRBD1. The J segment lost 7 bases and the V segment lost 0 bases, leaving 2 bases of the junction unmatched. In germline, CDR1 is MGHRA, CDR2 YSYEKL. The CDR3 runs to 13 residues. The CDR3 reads CASSQDNRGEAFF. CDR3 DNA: TGCGCCAGCAGCCAAGACAACAGGGGTGAAGCTTTCTTT.

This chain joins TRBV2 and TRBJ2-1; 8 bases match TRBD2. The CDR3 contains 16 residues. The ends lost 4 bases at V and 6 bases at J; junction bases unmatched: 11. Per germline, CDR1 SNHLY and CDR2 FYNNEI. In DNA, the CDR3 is TGTGCCAGCAGTGGCCTGGCGGGGCGGGAGGTCAATGAGCAGTTCTTC. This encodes CASSGLAGREVNEQFF. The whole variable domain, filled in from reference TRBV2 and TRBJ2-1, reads EPEVTQTPSHQVTQMGQEVILRCVPISNHLYFYWYRQILGQKVEFLVSFYNNEISEKSEIFDDQFSVERPDGSNFTLKIRSTKLEDSAMYFCASSGLAGREVNEQFFGPGTRLTVL.

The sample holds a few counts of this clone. DNA for the CDR3: TGCGCCAGCAGCTTGGGGTGGACAGGGAGGCAAGAGCAGTACTTC. Protein sequence: CASSLGWTGRQEQYF. The V and J genes are TRBV5-1 and TRBJ2-7, with 8 positions matching TRBD1. The CDR3 loop spans 15 amino acids. Trimming took 0 bases from V and 7 from J; bases not matched to a gene: 9. The germline gives CDR1 SGHRS, CDR2 YFSETQ.

For the CDR3, the DNA is TGCGCCAGCACTAGTCAAAGCTTAACTAATGGCTACACCTTC. Protein: CASTSQSLTNGYTF. This chain joins TRBV10-2 and TRBJ1-2; D call uncertain. The CDR3 consists of 14 residues. V gave up 7 bases and J gave up 6 bases, with 18 bases separating them. Germline CDR1 WSHSY, CDR2 SAAADI.

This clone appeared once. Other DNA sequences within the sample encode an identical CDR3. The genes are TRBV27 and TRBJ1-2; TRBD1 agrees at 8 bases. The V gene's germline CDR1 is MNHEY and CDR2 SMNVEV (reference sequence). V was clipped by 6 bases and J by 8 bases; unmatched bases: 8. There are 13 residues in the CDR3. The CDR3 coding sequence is TGTGCCAGCAGCGGGGGACAGGTCTCCGGCTACACCTTC. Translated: CASSGGQVSGYTF.